This T cell receptor beta chain was found in a study of graft-versus-host responses after intestinal transplantation. For the study at large: Transplant recipients had multivisceral, liver-intestinal, or isolated intestinal grafts.

Trimming took off 0 bases at V and 0 bases at J, with 8 bases between the two ends. Germline V CDR1 and CDR2: MGHRA, YSYEKL. CDR3 size: 15 residues. Study-level findings and limits: Clonal ratios of graft-versus-host to host-versus-graft in allografts were high for patients exhibiting graft-donor T cell macrochimerism. Researchers found GvH clones in recipient marrow, and some showed up first in ileum or blood.

Here immunoSEQ multiplex PCR was the method, and the copy in TCRdb shows in-frame clones only, minus some. The data show tens of thousands of clones, approximately 94% seen once. A remark on this clone: Its antigen is as yet unknown.

The clonotype comes from a human donor who received an intestinal transplant. J is TRBJ1-2 and V is TRBV4-1; D might be TRBD1 (5 bases). Sequenced material: unstimulated CD8+ T cells sorted from spleen or lymph node cells, taken before intestinal transplant. Here the CDR3 reads CASSQDVGPNYGYTF. CDR3 DNA sequence: TGCGCCAGCAGCCAAGATGTGGGACCTAACTATGGCTACACCTTC.